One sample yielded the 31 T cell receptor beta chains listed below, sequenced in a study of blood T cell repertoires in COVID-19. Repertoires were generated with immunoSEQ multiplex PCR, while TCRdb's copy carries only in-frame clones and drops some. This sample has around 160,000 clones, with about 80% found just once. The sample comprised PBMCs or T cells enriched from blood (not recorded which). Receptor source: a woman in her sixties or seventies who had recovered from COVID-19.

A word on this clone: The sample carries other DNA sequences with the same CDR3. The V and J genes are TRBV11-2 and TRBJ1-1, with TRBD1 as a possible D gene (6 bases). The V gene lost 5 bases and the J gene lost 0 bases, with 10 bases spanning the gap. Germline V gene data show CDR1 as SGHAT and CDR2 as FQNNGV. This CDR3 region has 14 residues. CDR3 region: CASSLQGLNTEAFF. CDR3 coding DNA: TGTGCCAGCAGCCTACAGGGTTTGAACACTGAAGCTTTCTTT.

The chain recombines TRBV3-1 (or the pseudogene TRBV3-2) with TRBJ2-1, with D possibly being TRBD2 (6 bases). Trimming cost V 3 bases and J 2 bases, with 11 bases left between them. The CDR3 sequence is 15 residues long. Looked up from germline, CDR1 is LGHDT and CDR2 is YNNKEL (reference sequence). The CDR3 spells CASSQDGGTYNEQFF. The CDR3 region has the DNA TGTGCCAGCAGCCAGGACGGGGGAACCTACAATGAGCAGTTCTTC.

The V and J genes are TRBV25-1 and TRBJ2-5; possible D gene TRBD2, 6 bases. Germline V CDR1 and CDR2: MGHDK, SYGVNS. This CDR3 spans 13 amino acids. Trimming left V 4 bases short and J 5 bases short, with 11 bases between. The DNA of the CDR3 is TGTGCCAGCAGTGTGGGGGGTTCGGAGACCCAGTACTTC. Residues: CASSVGGSETQYF.

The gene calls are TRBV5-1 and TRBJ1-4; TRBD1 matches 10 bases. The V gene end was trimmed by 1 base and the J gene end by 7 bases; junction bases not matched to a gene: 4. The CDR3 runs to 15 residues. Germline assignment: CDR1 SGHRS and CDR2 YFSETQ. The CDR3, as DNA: TGCGCCAGCAGCTTGACGGGACAGGGGAGTGAAAAACTGTTTTTT. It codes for CASSLTGQGSEKLFF. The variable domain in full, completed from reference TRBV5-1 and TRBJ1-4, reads KAGVTQTPRYLIKTRGQQVTLSCSPISGHRSVSWYQQTPGQGLQFLFEYFSETQRNKGNFPGRFSGRQFSNSRSEMNVSTLELGDSALYLCASSLTGQGSEKLFFGSGTQLSVL.

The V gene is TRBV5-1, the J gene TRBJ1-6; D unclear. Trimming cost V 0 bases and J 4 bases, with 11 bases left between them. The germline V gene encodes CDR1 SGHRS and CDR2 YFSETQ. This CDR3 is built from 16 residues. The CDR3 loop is CASSLDSGPYNSPLHF. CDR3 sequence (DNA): TGCGCCAGCAGCTTGGACAGTGGGCCGTATAATTCACCCCTCCACTTT.

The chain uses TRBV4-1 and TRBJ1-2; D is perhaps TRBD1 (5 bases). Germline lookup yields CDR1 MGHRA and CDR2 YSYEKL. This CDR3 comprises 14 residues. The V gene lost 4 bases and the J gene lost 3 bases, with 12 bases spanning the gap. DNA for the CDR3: TGCGCCAGCAGCCCGGACAATCCGTACTATGGCTACACCTTC. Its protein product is CASSPDNPYYGYTF.

Here the CDR3 reads CASSRQLNTEAFF. For the CDR3, the DNA is TGTGCCAGCAGTCGACAGCTGAACACTGAAGCTTTCTTT. This chain joins TRBV3-1 (or the pseudogene TRBV3-2) and TRBJ1-1; D may be TRBD1 (5 bases). From germline, CDR1 is LGHDT and CDR2 YNNKEL (reference sequence). With 6 bases removed from V and 0 bases from J, the gap between germline ends came to 8 bases. The CDR3 totals 13 residues.

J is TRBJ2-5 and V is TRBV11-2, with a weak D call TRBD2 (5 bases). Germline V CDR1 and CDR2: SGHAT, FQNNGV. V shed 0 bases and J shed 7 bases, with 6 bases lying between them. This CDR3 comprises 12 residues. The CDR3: CASSLELGTQYF. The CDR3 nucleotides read TGTGCCAGCAGCTTAGAACTAGGGACCCAGTACTTC.

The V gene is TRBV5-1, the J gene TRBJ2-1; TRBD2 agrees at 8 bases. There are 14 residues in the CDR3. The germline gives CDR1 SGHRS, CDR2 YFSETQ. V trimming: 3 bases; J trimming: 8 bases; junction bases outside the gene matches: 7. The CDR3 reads CASSYRGGNDEQFF. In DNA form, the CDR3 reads TGCGCCAGCAGCTACCGGGGGGGCAACGATGAGCAGTTCTTC.

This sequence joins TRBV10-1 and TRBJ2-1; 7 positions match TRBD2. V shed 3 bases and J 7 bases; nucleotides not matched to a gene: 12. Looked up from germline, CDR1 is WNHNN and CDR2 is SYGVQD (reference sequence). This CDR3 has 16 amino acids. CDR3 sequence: CASSEGHSRGWNEQFF. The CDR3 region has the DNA TGCGCCAGCAGTGAAGGCCATTCGCGGGGGTGGAATGAGCAGTTCTTC.

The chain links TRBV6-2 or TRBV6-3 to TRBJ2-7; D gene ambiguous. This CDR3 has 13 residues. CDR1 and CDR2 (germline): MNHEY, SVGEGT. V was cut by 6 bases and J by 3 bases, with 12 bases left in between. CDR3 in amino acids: CASSLVSVYEQYF. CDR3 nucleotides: TGTGCCAGCAGCCTTGTGAGTGTCTACGAGCAGTACTTC.

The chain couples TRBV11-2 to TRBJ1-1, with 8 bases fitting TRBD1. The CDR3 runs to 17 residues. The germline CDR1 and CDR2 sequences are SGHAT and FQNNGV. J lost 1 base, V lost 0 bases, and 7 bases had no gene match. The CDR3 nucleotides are TGTGCCAGCAGCTTAGATCTCAGGGGGCTTCAGAACACTGAAGCTTTCTTT. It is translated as CASSLDLRGLQNTEAFF. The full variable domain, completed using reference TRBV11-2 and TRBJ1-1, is EAGVAQSPRYKIIEKRQSVAFWCNPISGHATLYWYQQILGQGPKLLIQFQNNGVVDDSQLPKDRFSAERLKGVDSTLKIQPAKLEDSAVYLCASSLDLRGLQNTEAFFGQGTRLTVV.

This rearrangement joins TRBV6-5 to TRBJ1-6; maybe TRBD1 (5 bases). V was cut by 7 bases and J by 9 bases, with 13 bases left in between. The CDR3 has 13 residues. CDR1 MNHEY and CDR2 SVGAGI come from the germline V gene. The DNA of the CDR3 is TGTGCCAGCATCCTCGGGGGGGTTTCACCCCTCCACTTT. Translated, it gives CASILGGVSPLHF.

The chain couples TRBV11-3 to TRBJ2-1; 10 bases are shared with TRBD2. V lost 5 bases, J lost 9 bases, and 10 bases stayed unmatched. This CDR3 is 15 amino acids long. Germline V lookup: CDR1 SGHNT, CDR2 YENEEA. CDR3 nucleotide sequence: TGTGCCAGCAGCCAACAGGGACTAGCGTCGGGTGAGCAGTTCTTC. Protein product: CASSQQGLASGEQFF.

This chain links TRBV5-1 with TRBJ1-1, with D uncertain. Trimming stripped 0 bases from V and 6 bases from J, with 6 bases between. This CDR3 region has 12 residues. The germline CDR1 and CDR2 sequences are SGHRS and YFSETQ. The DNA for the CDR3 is TGCGCCAGCAGCTTGGCCCCAGCTGAAGCTTTCTTT. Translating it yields CASSLAPAEAFF.

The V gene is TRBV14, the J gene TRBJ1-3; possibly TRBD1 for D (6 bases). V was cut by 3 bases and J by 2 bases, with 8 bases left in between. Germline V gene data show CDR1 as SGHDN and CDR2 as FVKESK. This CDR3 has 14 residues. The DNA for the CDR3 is TGTGCCAGCAGCCAGGCAGGGGCTGGAAACACCATATATTTT. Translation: CASSQAGAGNTIYF.

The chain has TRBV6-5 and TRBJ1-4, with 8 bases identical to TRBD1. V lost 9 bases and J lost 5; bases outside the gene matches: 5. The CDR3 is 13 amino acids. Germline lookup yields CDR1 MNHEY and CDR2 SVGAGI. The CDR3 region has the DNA TGTGCCAGTAGTACAGGGGGAAATGAAAAACTGTTTTTT. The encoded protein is CASSTGGNEKLFF.

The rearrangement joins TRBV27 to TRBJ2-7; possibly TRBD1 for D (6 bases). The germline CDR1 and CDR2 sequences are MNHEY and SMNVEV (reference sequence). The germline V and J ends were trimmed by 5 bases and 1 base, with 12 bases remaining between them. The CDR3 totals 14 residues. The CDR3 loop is CASSMRRGSYEQYF. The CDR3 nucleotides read TGTGCCAGCAGTATGCGCAGGGGATCCTACGAGCAGTACTTC.

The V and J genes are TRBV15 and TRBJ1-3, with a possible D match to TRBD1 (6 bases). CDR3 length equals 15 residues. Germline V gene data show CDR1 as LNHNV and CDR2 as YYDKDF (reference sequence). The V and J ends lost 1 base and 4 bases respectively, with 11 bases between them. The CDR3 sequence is CATSRARDTGNTIYF. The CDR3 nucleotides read TGTGCCACCAGCAGAGCCCGGGACACGGGAAACACCATATATTTT.

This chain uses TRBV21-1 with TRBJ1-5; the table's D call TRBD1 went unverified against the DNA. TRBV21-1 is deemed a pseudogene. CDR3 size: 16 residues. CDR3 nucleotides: TGTGCCAGCAGCAAAGAGCTCTTGGCAGGGTGCCAGCCCCAGCATTTT. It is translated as CASSKELLAGCQPQHF.

CDR3: CASRSRRDRAWGYTF. The CDR3 DNA is TGTGCCAGCAGATCCCGCCGGGACAGGGCTTGGGGCTACACCTTC. The genes are TRBV6-5 and TRBJ1-2, with 9 positions matching TRBD1. Germline V CDR1 and CDR2: MNHEY, SVGAGI. The V and J ends lost 6 bases and 8 bases, in that order; junction bases with no gene match: 13. This CDR3 is built from 15 residues.

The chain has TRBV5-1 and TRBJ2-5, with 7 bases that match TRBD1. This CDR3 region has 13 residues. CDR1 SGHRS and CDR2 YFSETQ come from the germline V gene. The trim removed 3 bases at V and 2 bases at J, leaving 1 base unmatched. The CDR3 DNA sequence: TGCGCCAGCAGCTCCAGGGGGCAAGAGACCCAGTACTTC. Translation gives CASSSRGQETQYF. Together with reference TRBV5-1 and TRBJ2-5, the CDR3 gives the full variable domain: KAGVTQTPRYLIKTRGQQVTLSCSPISGHRSVSWYQQTPGQGLQFLFEYFSETQRNKGNFPGRFSGRQFSNSRSEMNVSTLELGDSALYLCASSSRGQETQYFGPGTRLLVL.

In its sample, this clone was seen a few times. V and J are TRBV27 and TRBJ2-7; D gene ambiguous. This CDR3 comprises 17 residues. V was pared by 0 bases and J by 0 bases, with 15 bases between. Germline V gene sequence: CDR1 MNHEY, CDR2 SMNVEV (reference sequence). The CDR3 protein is CASSLSIHAEASYEQYF. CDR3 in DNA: TGTGCCAGCAGTTTATCCATCCACGCTGAAGCCTCCTACGAGCAGTACTTC.

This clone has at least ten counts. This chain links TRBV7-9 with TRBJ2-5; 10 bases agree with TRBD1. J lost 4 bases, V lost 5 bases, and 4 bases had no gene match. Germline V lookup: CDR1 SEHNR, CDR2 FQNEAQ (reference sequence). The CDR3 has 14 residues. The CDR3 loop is CASSPDRGGETQYF. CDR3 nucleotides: TGTGCCAGCAGCCCGGACAGGGGGGGAGAGACCCAGTACTTC.

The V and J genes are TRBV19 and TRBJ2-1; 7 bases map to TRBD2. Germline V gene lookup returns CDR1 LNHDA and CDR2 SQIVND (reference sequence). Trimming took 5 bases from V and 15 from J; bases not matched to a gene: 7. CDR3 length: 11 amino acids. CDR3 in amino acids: CASSLGGGSFF. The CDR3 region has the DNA TGTGCCAGTAGTCTTGGGGGGGGGTCGTTCTTC. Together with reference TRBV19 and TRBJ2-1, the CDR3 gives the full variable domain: DGGITQSPKYLFRKEGQNVTLSCEQNLNHDAMYWYRQDPGQGLRLIYYSQIVNDFQKGDIAEGYSVSREKKESFPLTVTSAQKNPTAFYLCASSLGGGSFFGPGTRLTVL.

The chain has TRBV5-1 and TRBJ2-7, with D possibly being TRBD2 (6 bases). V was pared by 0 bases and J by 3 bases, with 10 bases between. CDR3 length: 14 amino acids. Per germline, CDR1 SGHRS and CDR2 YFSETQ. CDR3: CASSLARGYYEQYF. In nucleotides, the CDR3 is TGCGCCAGCAGCTTGGCCCGGGGGTACTACGAGCAGTACTTC.

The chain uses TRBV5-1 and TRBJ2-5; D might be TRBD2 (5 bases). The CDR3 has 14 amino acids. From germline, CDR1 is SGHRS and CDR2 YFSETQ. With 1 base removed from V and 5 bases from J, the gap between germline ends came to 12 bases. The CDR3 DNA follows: TGCGCCAGCAGCTTGACGGGGTGGTCGGAGACCCAGTACTTC. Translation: CASSLTGWSETQYF.

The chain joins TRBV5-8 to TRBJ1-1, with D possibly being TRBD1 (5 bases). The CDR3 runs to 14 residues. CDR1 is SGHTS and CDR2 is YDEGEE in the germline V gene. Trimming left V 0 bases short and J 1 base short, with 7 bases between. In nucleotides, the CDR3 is TGTGCCAGCAGCTTGGCAGGGCGGAACACTGAAGCTTTCTTT. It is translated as CASSLAGRNTEAFF.

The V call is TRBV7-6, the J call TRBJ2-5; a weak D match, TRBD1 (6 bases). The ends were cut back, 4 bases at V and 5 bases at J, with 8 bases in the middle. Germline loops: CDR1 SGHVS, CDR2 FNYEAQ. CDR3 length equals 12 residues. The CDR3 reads CASSSTGETQYF. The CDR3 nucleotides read TGTGCCAGCAGCTCCACAGGGGAGACCCAGTACTTC.

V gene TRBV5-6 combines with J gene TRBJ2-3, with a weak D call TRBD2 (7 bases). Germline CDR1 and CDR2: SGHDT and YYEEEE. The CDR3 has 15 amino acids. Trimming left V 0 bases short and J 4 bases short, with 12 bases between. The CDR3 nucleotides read TGTGCCAGCAGCTTGGTTAGGGGGGGCGCAGATACGCAGTATTTT. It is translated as CASSLVRGGADTQYF.

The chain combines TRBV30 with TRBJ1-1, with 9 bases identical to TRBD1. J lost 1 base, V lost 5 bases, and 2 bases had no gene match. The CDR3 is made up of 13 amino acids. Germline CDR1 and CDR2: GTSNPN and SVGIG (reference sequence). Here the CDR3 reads CAWEGQGNTEAFF. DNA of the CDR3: TGTGCCTGGGAGGGACAGGGGAACACTGAAGCTTTCTTT.